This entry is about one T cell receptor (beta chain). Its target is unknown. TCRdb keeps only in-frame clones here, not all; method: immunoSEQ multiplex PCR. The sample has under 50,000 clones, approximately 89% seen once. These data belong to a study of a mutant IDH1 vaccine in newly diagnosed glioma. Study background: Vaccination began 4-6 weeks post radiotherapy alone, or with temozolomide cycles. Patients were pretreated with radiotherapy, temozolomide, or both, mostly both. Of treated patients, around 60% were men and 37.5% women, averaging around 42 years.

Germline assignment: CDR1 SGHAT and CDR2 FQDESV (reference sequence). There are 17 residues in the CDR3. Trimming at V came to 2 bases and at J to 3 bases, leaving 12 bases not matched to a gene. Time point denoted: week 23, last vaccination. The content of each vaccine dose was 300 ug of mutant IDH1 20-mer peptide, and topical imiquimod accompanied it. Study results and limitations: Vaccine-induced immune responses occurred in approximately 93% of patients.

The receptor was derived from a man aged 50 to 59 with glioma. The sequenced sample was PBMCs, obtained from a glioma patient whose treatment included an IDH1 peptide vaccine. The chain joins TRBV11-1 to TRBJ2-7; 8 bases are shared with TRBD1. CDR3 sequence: CASSLSVPGTGFYEQYF. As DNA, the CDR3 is TGTGCCAGCAGCTTATCAGTCCCCGGGACAGGCTTCTACGAGCAGTACTTC. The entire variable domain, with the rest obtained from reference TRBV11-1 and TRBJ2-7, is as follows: EAEVAQSPRYKITEKSQAVAFWCDPISGHATLYWYRQILGQGPELLVQFQDESVVDDSQLPKDRFSAERLKGVDSTLKIQPAELGDSAMYLCASSLSVPGTGFYEQYFGPGTRLTVT.